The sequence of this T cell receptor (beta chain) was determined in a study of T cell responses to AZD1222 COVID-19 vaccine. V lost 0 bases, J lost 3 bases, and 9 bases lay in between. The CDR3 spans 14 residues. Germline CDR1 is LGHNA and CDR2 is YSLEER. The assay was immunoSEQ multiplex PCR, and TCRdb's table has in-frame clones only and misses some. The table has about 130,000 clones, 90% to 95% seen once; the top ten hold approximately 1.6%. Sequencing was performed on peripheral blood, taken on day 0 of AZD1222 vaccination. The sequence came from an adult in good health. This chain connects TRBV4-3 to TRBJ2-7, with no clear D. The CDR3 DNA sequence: TGCGCCAGCAGCCAAGATCGGACGGACTACGAGCAGTACTTC. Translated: CASSQDRTDYEQYF.